Following are 26 T cell receptor beta chains from one sample sequenced in a study of cytomegalovirus exposure and HLA in healthy donors. The primer mix had 60 Vbeta and 13 Jbeta primers. The protocol was immunoSEQ multiplex PCR, while the TCRdb copy is restricted to in-frame clones and leaves out a portion. The sample consists of roughly 120,000 clones, 79% of them appearing once. The source material was PBMCs. All receptors derive from a man aged 25 to 40 in good health and CMV-seropositive.

This clone was observed a single time. This sequence joins TRBV12-5 and TRBJ2-7, with D possibly being TRBD2 (6 bases). The ends were cut back, 4 bases at V and 4 bases at J, with 8 bases in the middle. The CDR3 extends over 12 amino acids. CDR1 and CDR2 from the germline V gene are LGHNT and FRNRAP. The CDR3 DNA reads TGTGCTAGTGGTTCGGAGGGGTACGAGCAGTACTTC. It yields the protein CASGSEGYEQYF.

The genes are TRBV10-1 and TRBJ2-7; 7 nucleotides line up with TRBD1. This CDR3 is built from 16 residues. CDR1 and CDR2 from the germline V gene are WNHNN and SYGVQD (reference sequence). V was clipped by 4 bases and J by 3 bases; unmatched bases: 12. The CDR3 here is CASSGNAGTEIYEQYF. In DNA form, the CDR3 reads TGCGCCAGCAGTGGGAATGCCGGGACAGAGATCTACGAGCAGTACTTC.

This clone was detected only once. The rearrangement links TRBV5-1 to TRBJ2-4; TRBD1 is a possible D gene (6 bases). V lost 2 bases and J 9 bases, leaving 18 bases between the germline ends. CDR1 is SGHRS and CDR2 is YFSETQ in the germline V gene. This CDR3 spans 15 amino acids. CDR3 residues: CASSFADSLSTIQYF. The CDR3 DNA reads as TGCGCCAGCAGCTTCGCGGACAGCCTCTCTACCATTCAGTACTTC.

V gene TRBV7-6 combines with J gene TRBJ1-4; D remains unclear. The V gene's germline CDR1 is SGHVS and CDR2 FNYEAQ. V was trimmed by 5 bases and J by 10 bases, leaving 14 bases between them. The CDR3 is 13 residues long. The CDR3 DNA is TGTGCCAGCAGCCAGGACGGAGGTCCAAAACTGTTTTTT. It yields the protein CASSQDGGPKLFF. Filled out from reference TRBV7-6 and TRBJ1-4, the complete variable domain reads GAGVSQSPRYKVTKRGQDVALRCDPISGHVSLYWYRQALGQGPEFLTYFNYEAQQDKSGLPNDRFSAERPEGSISTLTIQRTEQRDSAMYRCASSQDGGPKLFFGSGTQLSVL.

The sample holds many counts of this clone. The rearrangement links TRBV5-1 to TRBJ2-3; D gene unclear. Germline V gene sequence: CDR1 SGHRS, CDR2 YFSETQ. The CDR3 runs 14 residues. The V end was cut by 0 bases, the J end by 4 bases, with 9 bases between. The CDR3, as DNA: TGCGCCAGCAGCTTGGCCAATGAGGCAGATACGCAGTATTTT. It codes for CASSLANEADTQYF.

J is TRBJ1-2 and V is TRBV7-9, with D possibly TRBD1 on 6 matching bases. V was clipped by 1 base and J by 4 bases, with 13 bases between them. The CDR3 contains 15 residues. Germline V gives CDR1 SEHNR, CDR2 FQNEAQ (reference sequence). CDR3 loop: CASSLGAGDPYGYTF. The CDR3, as DNA: TGTGCCAGCAGCTTAGGGGCAGGGGACCCCTATGGCTACACCTTC.

The gene calls are TRBV30 and TRBJ2-3; 14 positions match TRBD2. The germline gives CDR1 GTSNPN, CDR2 SVGIG (reference sequence). The V gene end was trimmed by 3 bases and the J gene end by 6 bases; junction bases not matched to a gene: 17. This CDR3 is built from 19 residues. The DNA of the CDR3 is TGTGCCTGGAGGGGCCTGACTAGCGGGGGGGCCACGGTATCTGATACGCAGTATTTT. This translates into CAWRGLTSGGATVSDTQYF.

This chain connects TRBV4-1 to TRBJ2-3, with 10 bases identical to TRBD1. CDR3 length: 18 residues. V was clipped by 4 bases and J by 1 base; unmatched bases: 11. Germline CDR1 and CDR2: MGHRA and YSYEKL. The CDR3 region is CASSPGTGAPRGTDTQYF. In DNA, the CDR3 is TGCGCCAGCAGCCCTGGGACAGGGGCCCCGCGTGGCACAGATACGCAGTATTTT.

The chain carries TRBV4-1 and TRBJ2-1; 12 bases are shared with TRBD2. Trimming took 6 bases from V and 4 from J; bases not matched to a gene: 13. The CDR3 has 18 amino acids. Germline values: CDR1 MGHRA, CDR2 YSYEKL. CDR3 region: CASSPLPGLAGAYNEQFF. The CDR3 nucleotides read TGCGCCAGCAGTCCTCTCCCGGGACTAGCGGGTGCATACAATGAGCAGTTCTTC.

The J gene is TRBJ1-1, the V gene TRBV30; 7 bases are a match to TRBD1. J gave up 2 bases and V 0 bases, and 12 bases lay outside the gene matches. CDR1 is GTSNPN and CDR2 is SVGIG in the germline V gene (reference sequence). The CDR3 loop spans 17 amino acids. Here the CDR3 reads CAWSVDREGNFNTEAFF. The CDR3 DNA reads as TGTGCCTGGAGTGTAGACAGGGAAGGGAATTTCAACACTGAAGCTTTCTTT.

The chain combines TRBV5-6 with TRBJ2-3, with 11 bases fitting TRBD2. Germline V gene data show CDR1 as SGHDT and CDR2 as YYEEEE. This CDR3 is 16 amino acids long. The V segment lost 2 bases and the J segment 2 bases; nucleotides outside the gene matches: 4. Written as DNA, the CDR3 is TGTGCCAGCAGCTTAACTAGCGGGGGAGACACAGATACGCAGTATTTT. This codes for CASSLTSGGDTDTQYF.

This chain connects TRBV2 to TRBJ1-5; D remains ambiguous. The germline V and J ends were trimmed by 7 bases and 4 bases, with 11 bases remaining between them. There are 13 residues in the CDR3. From germline, CDR1 is SNHLY and CDR2 FYNNEI. DNA of the CDR3: TGTGCCAGCAAAAACTTCCAAAATCAGCCCCAGCATTTT. Protein product: CASKNFQNQPQHF.

The J gene is TRBJ1-1, the V gene TRBV7-2; D is ambiguous. V lost 4 bases to trimming and J lost 8 bases, with 14 bases between them. Germline V lookup: CDR1 SGHTA, CDR2 FQGNSA. The CDR3 is made up of 13 amino acids. The CDR3 DNA reads TGTGCCAGCAGCTCCAAGAGATTCTCGGAAGCTTTCTTT. Encoded protein: CASSSKRFSEAFF.

Of note for this clone: A junction boundary mismatches the germline segment, possibly from a read error. V usage is TRBV7-7 and J usage is TRBJ2-2; D perhaps matches TRBD2 (5 bases). The CDR3 runs to 14 residues. In germline, CDR1 is SSHAT, CDR2 FNYEAQ (reference sequence). The CDR3 nucleotides read TGTGCTAGCAGCTTAGTCTCGGGGACCGGGGAGCTGTTTTTT. This sequence encodes CASSLVSGTGELFF.

V and J are TRBV15 and TRBJ1-1; D ambiguous. V shed 0 bases and J shed 3 bases, with 17 bases lying between them. The germline V gene has CDR1 LNHNV and CDR2 YYDKDF (reference sequence). The CDR3 loop spans 17 amino acids. As DNA, the CDR3 is TGTGCCACCAGCAGAGATCGGGTGATTCCGAGGGACACTGAAGCTTTCTTT. Translation: CATSRDRVIPRDTEAFF.

The chain is built from TRBV30 and TRBJ1-1, with no clear D. V was trimmed by 2 bases and J by 0 bases, leaving 13 bases between them. CDR1 GTSNPN and CDR2 SVGIG come from the germline V gene (reference sequence). CDR3 length: 15 amino acids. The chain's CDR3 is CAWSRVGGLNTEAFF. The CDR3 DNA sequence: TGTGCCTGGAGTAGGGTAGGAGGCCTGAACACTGAAGCTTTCTTT. The full variable domain, with the rest looked up from reference TRBV30 and TRBJ1-1, is SQTIHQWPATLVQPVGSPLSLECTVEGTSNPNLYWYRQAAGRGLQLLFYSVGIGQISSEVPQNLSASRPQDRQFILSSKKLLLSDSGFYLCAWSRVGGLNTEAFFGQGTRLTVV.

The chain combines TRBV30 with TRBJ1-2, with D perhaps TRBD1 (5 bases). Trimming removed 0 bases from V and 8 bases from J, with 16 bases in between. Looked up from germline, CDR1 is GTSNPN and CDR2 is SVGIG (reference sequence). This CDR3 is 14 amino acids long. The CDR3 protein is CAWSVQGARAGYTF. DNA of the CDR3: TGTGCCTGGAGTGTACAAGGGGCACGAGCAGGCTACACCTTC.

The V call is TRBV13, the J call TRBJ1-1, with D hard to call. From germline, CDR1 is PRHDT and CDR2 FYEKMQ (reference sequence). V was trimmed by 6 bases and J by 0 bases, leaving 14 bases between them. This CDR3 spans 15 amino acids. CDR3 nucleotide sequence: TGTGCCAGCAGATTATACTCTTCCATGAACACTGAAGCTTTCTTT. Its protein product is CASRLYSSMNTEAFF.

The chain uses TRBV29-1 and TRBJ2-2; the match to TRBD2 covers 11 bases. Trimming at V came to 4 bases and at J to 4 bases, leaving 2 bases not matched to a gene. Germline values: CDR1 SQVTM, CDR2 ANQGSEA. This CDR3 has 14 amino acids. CDR3 in amino acids: CSVVAGGRTGELFF. Written as DNA, the CDR3 is TGCAGCGTTGTAGCGGGGGGGCGCACCGGGGAGCTGTTTTTT.

The chain recombines TRBV7-9 with TRBJ2-3, with TRBD1 as a possible D gene (6 bases). Trimming took off 5 bases at V and 0 bases at J, with 18 bases between the two ends. The germline V gene has CDR1 SEHNR and CDR2 FQNEAQ (reference sequence). This CDR3 region has 17 residues. The CDR3 DNA is TGTGCCAGCAGCCCACCGTGGACAGTTAATAGCACAGATACGCAGTATTTT. This gives the protein CASSPPWTVNSTDTQYF.

This clone was detected a few times. The rearrangement uses TRBV11-3 and TRBJ2-4; 12 bases line up with TRBD2. Trimming cost V 5 bases and J 3 bases; bases outside gene matches: 5. This CDR3 comprises 16 residues. Germline V gene lookup returns CDR1 SGHNT and CDR2 YENEEA. CDR3 residues: CASSALAGGVKNIQYF. For the CDR3, the DNA is TGTGCCAGCAGCGCCCTAGCGGGGGGGGTCAAAAACATTCAGTACTTC.

The chain is built from TRBV5-8 and TRBJ1-1; D call uncertain. The germline CDR1 and CDR2 sequences are SGHTS and YDEGEE. V was clipped by 1 base and J by 1 base, with 8 bases between them. This CDR3 has 14 amino acids. The CDR3 region is CASSLRRGNTEAFF. The CDR3 nucleotides are TGTGCCAGCAGCTTGCGTCGGGGGAACACTGAAGCTTTCTTT.

This chain joins TRBV11-2 and TRBJ2-5; D may be TRBD2 (5 bases). The V end was cut by 8 bases, the J end by 5 bases, with 24 bases between. CDR3 length: 16 residues. Looked up from germline, CDR1 is SGHAT and CDR2 is FQNNGV. For the CDR3, the DNA is TGTGCCAGCTCCCGGACGGGTCGCGGAGGTACGGAGACCCAGTACTTC. It is translated as CASSRTGRGGTETQYF.

A few counts support this clone. The V call is TRBV5-1, the J call TRBJ2-7; D unresolved. The CDR3 loop spans 15 amino acids. Germline loops: CDR1 SGHRS, CDR2 YFSETQ. The V end was cut by 0 bases, the J end by 0 bases, with 10 bases between. CDR3 coding DNA: TGCGCCAGCAGCTTGGTCGCTACCAACTCCTACGAGCAGTACTTC. It yields the protein CASSLVATNSYEQYF. The complete variable domain, with remaining parts taken from reference TRBV5-1 and TRBJ2-7, reads KAGVTQTPRYLIKTRGQQVTLSCSPISGHRSVSWYQQTPGQGLQFLFEYFSETQRNKGNFPGRFSGRQFSNSRSEMNVSTLELGDSALYLCASSLVATNSYEQYFGPGTRLTVT.

The gene calls are TRBV27 and TRBJ1-5; no definite D call. V shed 3 bases and J shed 5 bases, with 17 bases lying between them. Germline-derived CDR1 and CDR2 are MNHEY and SMNVEV (reference sequence). The CDR3 contains 16 residues. For the CDR3, the DNA is TGTGCCAGCAGTTTTATGGGCGGGTTCGGGGATCAGCCCCAGCATTTT. Translated, it gives CASSFMGGFGDQPQHF.

V gene TRBV9 combines with J gene TRBJ1-3, with 8 bases lining up with TRBD1. Losses at the gene ends were 4 bases for V and 5 bases for J; bases not matched to a gene: 11. This CDR3 contains 16 residues. Germline CDR1 and CDR2: SGDLS and YYNGEE. CDR3 loop: CASSSRSGQGRNTIYF. CDR3 coding DNA: TGTGCCAGCAGCTCCAGAAGCGGACAGGGTAGAAACACCATATATTTT.